These 9 T cell receptor beta chains originate from one sample sequenced in a study of tumor and adjacent non-tumor tissue in lung cancer (dated 2018 in TCRdb). Bulk unsorted tissue served as the source for RNA extraction, and RNA quality was assessed using a NanoDrop ND-1000 and an Agilent 2100. The normal lung samples consisted of distant non-tumor tissue collected more than 3 cm from the tumor edge. The method behind the library was multiplex PCR. Sequenced using an Illumina HiSeq 2500. TCRbeta libraries were constructed through three rounds of nested PCR with primers (Table S4) according to protocols modified from ARM-PCR. The public sequencing data were trimmed at Q25 with fastp and processed into clonotypes with MiXCR by TCRdb, which kept only in-frame beta chains. Rows are unified per CDR3 protein, each entry keeping the most common DNA and genes. The sample profile shows 90,000 to 100,000 distinct CDR3 sequences; 75% to 85% of them were found once. The top ten clonotypes cover 30% of the sample.

Input material: distant non-tumor lung tissue. Receptors were obtained from a man aged 55 to 69 with small cell lung cancer.

The chain recombines TRBV7-9 with TRBJ2-5, with D perhaps TRBD1 (6 bases). CDR1 SEHNR and CDR2 FQNEAQ come from the germline V gene (reference sequence). The V end lost 6 bases, the J end lost 7 bases, and 21 bases lay between the germline ends. CDR3 length: 15 residues. The CDR3 sequence is CASSDERQAGWTQYF. The CDR3 DNA follows: TGTGCCAGCAGTGATGAGAGACAGGCTGGTTGGACCCAGTACTTC. The full variable domain, in which reference TRBV7-9 and TRBJ2-5 provide the parts outside the CDR3, is DTGVSQNPRHKITKRGQNVTFRCDPISEHNRLYWYRQTLGQGPEFLTYFQNEAQLEKSRLLSDRFSAERPKGSFSTLEIQRTEQGDSAMYLCASSDERQAGWTQYFGPGTRLLVL.

With respect to this clonotype: The junction and the germline gene differ at one end; a read error may be behind it. The rearrangement links TRBV5-1 to TRBJ2-1, with TRBD2 matching 7 bases. The CDR3 consists of 16 residues. Germline CDR1 reads SGHRS; CDR2 reads YFSETQ. The CDR3 loop is CASSLGGGNPYNKQFF. DNA for the CDR3: TGCGCCAGCAGCTTGGGGGGGGGGAATCCATACAATAAGCAGTTCTTC.

Worth noting for this clonotype: Because the CDR3 is missing its conserved closing phenylalanine or tryptophan, this is likely a read error. The chain employs TRBV14 and TRBJ2-1, with D tentatively TRBD2 (6 bases). The V and J ends lost 0 bases and 8 bases respectively, with 17 bases between them. CDR3 length: 16 residues. Germline V gives CDR1 SGHDN, CDR2 FVKESK. CDR3 loop: CASSQERRVLLDEQFL. Written as DNA, the CDR3 is TGTGCCAGCAGCCAAGAGCGGAGGGTCCTACTGGATGAGCAGTTCTTA.

In regard to this clonotype: The junction departs from the called germline gene at one end, perhaps through a read error. This chain joins TRBV29-1 and TRBJ2-1; D is tentatively TRBD1 or TRBD2 (5 bases each). The CDR3 contains 13 residues. CDR1 SQVTM and CDR2 ANQGSEA come from the germline V gene. The CDR3 nucleotides read TGCAGCGCTTCCGGGACGGCTTACAATGAGCAATCCTTC. This encodes CSASGTAYNEQSF.

The V gene is TRBV4-1, the J gene TRBJ2-1, with D tentatively TRBD2 (5 bases). CDR1 and CDR2 from the germline V gene are MGHRA and YSYEKL. Trimming took 9 bases from V and 13 from J, leaving 19 bases between them. The CDR3 contains 12 residues. CDR3 in DNA: TGCGCCAGAAACCATGTTAGCGTCAATCAGTTCTTC. Translating gives CARNHVSVNQFF.

Comment on this clonotype: Germline and junction disagree at one end, which may indicate a read error. The chain couples TRBV14 to TRBJ2-7; tentative D call: TRBD2 (5 bases). Germline assignment: CDR1 SGHDN and CDR2 FVKESK. This CDR3 region has 14 residues. CDR3 protein: CAINHSISGSFEFF. CDR3 nucleotide sequence: TGTGCCATCAACCATTCGATTAGTGGGAGTTTTGAGTTCTTC. Based on the CDR3 plus reference TRBV14 and TRBJ2-7, the full variable domain is EAGVTQFPSHSVIEKGQTVTLRCDPISGHDNLYWYRRVMGKEIKFLLHFVKESKQDESGMPNNRFLAERTGGTYSTLKVQPAELEDSGVYFCAINHSISGSFEFFGPGTRLTVT.

Turning to this clonotype: One end of the junction does not line up with germline, which may come from a read error. The V and J genes are TRBV6-1 and TRBJ1-5; D might be TRBD1 (5 bases). The CDR3 runs 13 residues. Germline lookup yields CDR1 MNHNS and CDR2 SASEGT. This CDR3 is CASRCGPGQPHHF. The CDR3 bases are TGTGCCAGCAGGTGCGGACCGGGGCAGCCCCATCATTTT.

Notes on this clonotype: A read error may produce the germline difference seen at one junction end. The genes are TRBV11-2 and TRBJ2-1; possibly TRBD2 for D (6 bases). The CDR3 covers 13 residues. The germline V gene encodes CDR1 SGHAT and CDR2 FQNNGV. This CDR3 reads CASSYVTGEGQFF. CDR3 in DNA: TGCGCCAGCAGCTATGTAACGGGAGAAGGGCAATTCTTC. Using reference TRBV11-2 and TRBJ2-1 for the parts outside the CDR3, the full variable domain is EAGVAQSPRYKIIEKRQSVAFWCNPISGHATLYWYQQILGQGPKLLIQFQNNGVVDDSQLPKDRFSAERLKGVDSTLKIQPAKLEDSAVYLCASSYVTGEGQFFGPGTRLTVL.

The genes are TRBV12-5 and TRBJ2-1; perhaps TRBD2 as D (6 bases). Trimming took off 6 bases at V and 8 bases at J, with 26 bases between the two ends. Germline V gene data show CDR1 as LGHNT and CDR2 as FRNRAP. CDR3 size: 17 residues. The CDR3 here is CASGAKTPGLLLDEQFF. In DNA form, the CDR3 reads TGTGCTAGTGGCGCAAAGACGCCCGGACTACTCTTGGATGAGCAGTTCTTC.